Described below is a single TCR beta chain sequence and its context. Its antigen is not identified. The data originate from a study of post-analysis software for immune sequencing data. About the research overall: Relapsing-remitting, secondary progressive and progressive-relapsing multiple sclerosis were all included among the disease courses.

Study-level points and caveats: Roughly 5 TRBV segments, including TRBV5-6, TRBV5-1 and TRBV20-1, were more frequent in patients than controls. Multiple sclerosis patients showed significantly lower normalized Chao1 diversity than controls did.

The CDR3 has 15 amino acids. The germline gives CDR1 KGHSH, CDR2 LQKENI. V was pared by 3 bases and J by 0 bases, with 6 bases between. Included in the TCR beta cDNA libraries were unique molecular identifiers. A single record per CDR3 protein comes from TCRdb applying MiXCR to the PCR reads. The top ten clones hold about 8% of a sample with 400,000 to 500,000 distinct CDR3 sequences, roughly 38% of them seen once. This TCR came from a girl aged 2-10 years with multiple sclerosis. Sequencing was performed on blood. The chain joins TRBV18 to TRBJ2-6; D gene unclear. CDR3 loop: CASSPDVSGANVLTF. The CDR3 DNA follows: TGTGCCAGCTCACCGGACGTCTCTGGGGCCAACGTCCTGACTTTC.